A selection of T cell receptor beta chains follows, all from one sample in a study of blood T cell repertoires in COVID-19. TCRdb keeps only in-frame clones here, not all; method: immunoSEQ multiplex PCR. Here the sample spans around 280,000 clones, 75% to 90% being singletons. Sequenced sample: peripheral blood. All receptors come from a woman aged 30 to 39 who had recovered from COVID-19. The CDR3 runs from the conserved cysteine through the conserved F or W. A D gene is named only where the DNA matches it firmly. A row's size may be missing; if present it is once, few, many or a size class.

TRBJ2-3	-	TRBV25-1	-	TGTGCCAGCACCGGTGCCCCACAGGGCCCACAGTATTTT	CASTGAPQGPQYF
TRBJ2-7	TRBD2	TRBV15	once	TGTGCCACCAGCACCGGGGGGAGCTCCTACGAGCAGTACTTC	CATSTGGSSYEQYF
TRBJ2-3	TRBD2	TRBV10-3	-	TGTGCCATCGCCGGGACTAGGTTTTCAGATACGCAGTATTTT	CAIAGTRFSDTQYF
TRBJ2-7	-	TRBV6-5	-	TGTGCCAGCAGTTACTCGATGGGCAACGAGCAGTACTTC	CASSYSMGNEQYF
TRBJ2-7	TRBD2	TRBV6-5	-	TGTGCCAGCAGTCCACTAGCGGGGGGGCTTCACGAGCAGTACTTC	CASSPLAGGLHEQYF
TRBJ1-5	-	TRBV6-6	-	TGTGCCAGCAGTTCCCTGCAGGGATATAGCAATCAGCCCCAGCATTTT	CASSSLQGYSNQPQHF
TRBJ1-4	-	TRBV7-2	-	TGTGCCAGCAGCTCCGACAGCTCGACCGAAAAACTGTTTTTT	CASSSDSSTEKLFF
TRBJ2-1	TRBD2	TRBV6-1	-	TGTGCCAGCAGTGAAACTACTATTAGCGGGAGGGAGCAGTTCTTC	CASSETTISGREQFF
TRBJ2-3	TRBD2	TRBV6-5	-	TGTGCCAGCAGACCTTACGGGGGGGCAGATACGCAGTATTTT	CASRPYGGADTQYF
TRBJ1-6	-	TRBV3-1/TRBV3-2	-	TGTGCCAGCAGCCAGGATCCGGGGAAGGATTCACCCCTCCACTTT	CASSQDPGKDSPLHF
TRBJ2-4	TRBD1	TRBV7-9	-	TGTGCCAGCAGCTCGACCGGGACAGGGAGTCTAGCCAAAAACATTCAGTACTTC	CASSSTGTGSLAKNIQYF
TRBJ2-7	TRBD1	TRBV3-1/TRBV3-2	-	TGTGCCAGCAGCCGGCGGGACAGGGGATGGGAGCAGTACTTC	CASSRRDRGWEQYF
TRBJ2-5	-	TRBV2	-	TGTGCCAGCAGTGACAGGGTAGGCGGAGAGACCCAGTACTTC	CASSDRVGGETQYF
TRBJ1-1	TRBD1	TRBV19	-	TGTGCCAGTAGTCCGTACCGGGACAGGGTTCCCACTGAAGCTTTCTTT	CASSPYRDRVPTEAFF
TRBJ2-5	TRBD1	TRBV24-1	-	TGTGCCACCAGTGATTTTGGGACAGGCGGGGAGGAGACCCAGTACTTC	CATSDFGTGGEETQYF
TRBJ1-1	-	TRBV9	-	TGTGCCAGCAGACCGGTGGGGCATAACACTGAAGCTTTCTTT	CASRPVGHNTEAFF
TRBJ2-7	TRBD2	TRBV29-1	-	TGCAGCGTTGTGGTTGCGGGAGCTTACGAGCAGTACTTC	CSVVVAGAYEQYF
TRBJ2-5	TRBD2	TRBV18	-	TGTGCCAGCTCACCAACTAGCGGGGTACAAGAGACCCAGTACTTC	CASSPTSGVQETQYF
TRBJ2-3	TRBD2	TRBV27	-	TGTGCCAGCACGCGTCTAGCGGGAGCAGATACGCAGTATTTT	CASTRLAGADTQYF
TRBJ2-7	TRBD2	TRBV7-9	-	TGTGCCAGCAGCTTATTCGGGCTAGCGGGAGGTGAGCAGTACTTC	CASSLFGLAGGEQYF
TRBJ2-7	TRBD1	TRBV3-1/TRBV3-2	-	TGTGCCAGCACCCCCCGGGACAGGGGATACGAGCAGTACTTC	CASTPRDRGYEQYF
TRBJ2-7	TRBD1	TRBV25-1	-	TGTGCCAGCGGGGGACAGGGGGGATGGCAGTACTTC	CASGGQGGWQYF
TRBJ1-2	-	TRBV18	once	TGTGCCAGCTCACGGACGGGAGCTAACTATGGCTACACCTTC	CASSRTGANYGYTF
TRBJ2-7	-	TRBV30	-	TGTGCCTGGGACCGCGGCCCCTACGAGCAGTACTTC	CAWDRGPYEQYF
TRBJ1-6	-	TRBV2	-	TGTGCCAGCAGTGTTTTTTTCGGGGAGGGAGGTTCACCCCTCCACTTT	CASSVFFGEGGSPLHF
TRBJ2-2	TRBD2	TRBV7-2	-	TGTGCCAGCAGCAGCGGGACTAGCGGGTTCGGGGAGCTGTTTTTT	CASSSGTSGFGELFF
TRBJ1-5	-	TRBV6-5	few	TGTGCCAGCAGTTACTCGTTGTTCGGGGATCAGCCCCAGCATTTT	CASSYSLFGDQPQHF
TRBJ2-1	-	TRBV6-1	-	TGTGCCAGCAGTGAAGAGCTTAGCTACAATGAGCAGTTCTTC	CASSEELSYNEQFF
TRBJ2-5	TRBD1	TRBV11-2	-	TGTGCCAGCAGCTTCCGACAGACAGGGATGGAGACCCAGTACTTC	CASSFRQTGMETQYF
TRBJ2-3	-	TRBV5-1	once	TGCGCCAGCAGCTATAGAGATACGCAGTATTTT	CASSYRDTQYF
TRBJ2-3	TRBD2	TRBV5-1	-	TGCGCCAGCAGCCCACGACTAGCGCCAAGCACAGATACGCAGTATTTT	CASSPRLAPSTDTQYF
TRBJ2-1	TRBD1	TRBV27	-	TGTGCCAGCAGTTCGACCTTGAGGGGGCGTAAGAACAATGAGCAGTTCTTC	CASSSTLRGRKNNEQFF
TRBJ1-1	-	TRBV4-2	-	TGTGCCAGCAGCCAAGAAGAATTGAGCACTGAAGCTTTCTTT	CASSQEELSTEAFF
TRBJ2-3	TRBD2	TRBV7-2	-	TGTGCCAGCAGCTTAGGTTGGGGACTAGGGGGCACAGATACGCAGTATTTT	CASSLGWGLGGTDTQYF
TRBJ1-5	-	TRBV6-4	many	TGTGCCAGCAGTGAGGACAACAATCAGCCCCAGCATTTT	CASSEDNNQPQHF
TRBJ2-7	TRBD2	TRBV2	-	TGTGCCAGCAGTGAGACTAGCGGGAGATTGTACGAGCAGTACTTC	CASSETSGRLYEQYF
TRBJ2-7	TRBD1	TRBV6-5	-	TGTGCCAGCAGGCTAGCCGGGACAGGGGCCTACGAGCAGTACTTC	CASRLAGTGAYEQYF
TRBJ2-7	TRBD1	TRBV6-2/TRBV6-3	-	TGTGCCAGCAGTTACGGGACAGGGTCCAACGAGCAGTACTTC	CASSYGTGSNEQYF
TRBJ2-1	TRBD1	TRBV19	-	TGTGCCAGTACTTTAGGACAGGGGGTTTCCAATGAGCAGTTCTTC	CASTLGQGVSNEQFF
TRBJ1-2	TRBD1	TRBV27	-	TGTGCCAGCAGGACTTCAGGGGGCGGTATTAGAGGCTACACCTTC	CASRTSGGGIRGYTF
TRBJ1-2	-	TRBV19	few	TGTGCCAGTAGTGACCCCAGGCAAGGCTACACCTTC	CASSDPRQGYTF
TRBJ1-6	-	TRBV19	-	TGTGCCAGTAGCCACAGGGAGAGTTCACCCCTCCACTTT	CASSHRESSPLHF